The subject of this entry is one T cell receptor beta chain. These data are taken from a study of blood T cell repertoires in COVID-19. Study background: From the United States, Italy and Spain came samples of acute and convalescent COVID-19. T cells, B-cell-depleted T cells, or PBMCs supplied cDNA or gDNA.

The J segment lost 6 bases and the V segment lost 3 bases, leaving 7 bases of the junction unmatched. This CDR3 region has 14 residues. CDR1 and CDR2 (germline): SGHTA, FQGNSA. Authors' analysis steps: Scientists estimated how many nucleated cells there were by amplifying reference gene primers. Sequencing was performed with immunoSEQ multiplex PCR; in TCRdb, only in-frame clones are kept and a portion is missing. V, J and clone size reflect that table, while D and trimming were determined from the DNA. This table holds approximately 54,000 clones, more than 85% found once. This TCR was recovered from a man aged 50 or older with acute or convalescent COVID-19. This chain uses TRBV7-2 with TRBJ2-7; 8 positions agree with TRBD2. The sequencing input was peripheral blood. The CDR3 nucleotides read TGTGCCAGCAGCTTCGGGGGTAGCGGGACCGAGCAGTACTTC. Protein: CASSFGGSGTEQYF.